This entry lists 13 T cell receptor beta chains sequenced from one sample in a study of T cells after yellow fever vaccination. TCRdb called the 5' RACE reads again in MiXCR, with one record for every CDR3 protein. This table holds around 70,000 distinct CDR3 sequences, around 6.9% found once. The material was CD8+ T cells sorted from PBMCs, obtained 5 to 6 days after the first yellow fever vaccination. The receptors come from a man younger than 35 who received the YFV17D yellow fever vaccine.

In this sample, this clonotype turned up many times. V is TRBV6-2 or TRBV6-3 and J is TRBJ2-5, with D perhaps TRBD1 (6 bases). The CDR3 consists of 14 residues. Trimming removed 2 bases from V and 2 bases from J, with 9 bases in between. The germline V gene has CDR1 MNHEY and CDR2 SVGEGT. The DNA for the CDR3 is TGTGCCAGCAGTTACGGGGGCTTTCAAGAGACCCAGTACTTC. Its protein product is CASSYGGFQETQYF.

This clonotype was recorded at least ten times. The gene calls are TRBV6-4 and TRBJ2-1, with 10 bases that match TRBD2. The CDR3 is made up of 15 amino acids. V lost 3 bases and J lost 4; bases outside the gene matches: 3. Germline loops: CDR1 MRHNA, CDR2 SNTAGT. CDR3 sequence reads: CASSEKAGGYNEQFF. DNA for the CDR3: TGTGCCAGCAGTGAAAAAGCGGGGGGGTACAATGAGCAGTTCTTC.

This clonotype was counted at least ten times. The CDR3 sequence is CASSEILGTPGETQYF. The DNA of the CDR3 is TGTGCCAGCAGTGAAATCCTGGGTACCCCCGGGGAGACCCAGTACTTC. This sequence joins TRBV2 and TRBJ2-5; D is uncertain. Germline V gene lookup returns CDR1 SNHLY and CDR2 FYNNEI. The CDR3 sequence is 16 residues long. Trimming left V 2 bases short and J 5 bases short, with 18 bases between.

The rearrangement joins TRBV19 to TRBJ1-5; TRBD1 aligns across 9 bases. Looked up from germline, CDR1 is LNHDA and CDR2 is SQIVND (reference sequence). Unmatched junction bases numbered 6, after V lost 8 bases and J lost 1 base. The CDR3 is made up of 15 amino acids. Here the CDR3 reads CASEGTGKSNQPQHF. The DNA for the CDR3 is TGTGCCAGTGAAGGGACAGGGAAGAGCAATCAGCCCCAGCATTTT. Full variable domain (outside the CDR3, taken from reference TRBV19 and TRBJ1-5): DGGITQSPKYLFRKEGQNVTLSCEQNLNHDAMYWYRQDPGQGLRLIYYSQIVNDFQKGDIAEGYSVSREKKESFPLTVTSAQKNPTAFYLCASEGTGKSNQPQHFGDGTRLSIL.

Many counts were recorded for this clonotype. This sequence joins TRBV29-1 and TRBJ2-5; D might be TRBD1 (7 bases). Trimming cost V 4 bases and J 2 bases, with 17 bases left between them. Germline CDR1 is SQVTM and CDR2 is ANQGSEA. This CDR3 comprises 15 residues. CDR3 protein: CSVGYRGGHQETQYF. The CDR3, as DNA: TGCAGCGTTGGCTACAGGGGAGGCCATCAAGAGACCCAGTACTTC.

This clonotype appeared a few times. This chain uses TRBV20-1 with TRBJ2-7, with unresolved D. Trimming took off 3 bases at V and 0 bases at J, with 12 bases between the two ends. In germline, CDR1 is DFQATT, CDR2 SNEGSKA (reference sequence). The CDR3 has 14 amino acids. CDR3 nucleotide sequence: TGCAGTGCTAGGGGCGAGATGAGCTCCTACGAGCAGTACGTC. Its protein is CSARGEMSSYEQYV.

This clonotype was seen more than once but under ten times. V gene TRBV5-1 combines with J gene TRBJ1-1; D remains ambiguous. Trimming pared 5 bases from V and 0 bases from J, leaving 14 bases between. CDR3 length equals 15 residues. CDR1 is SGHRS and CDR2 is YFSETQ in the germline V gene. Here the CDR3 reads CASSRFTVMNTEAFF. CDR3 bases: TGCGCCAGCAGTAGGTTTACCGTTATGAACACTGAAGCTTTCTTT. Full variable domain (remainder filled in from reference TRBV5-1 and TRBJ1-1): KAGVTQTPRYLIKTRGQQVTLSCSPISGHRSVSWYQQTPGQGLQFLFEYFSETQRNKGNFPGRFSGRQFSNSRSEMNVSTLELGDSALYLCASSRFTVMNTEAFFGQGTRLTVV.

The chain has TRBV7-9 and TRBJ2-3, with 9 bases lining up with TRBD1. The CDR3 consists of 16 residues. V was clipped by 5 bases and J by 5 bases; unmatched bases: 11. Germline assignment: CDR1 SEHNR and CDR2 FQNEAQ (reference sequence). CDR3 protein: CASSRTGDHRLDTQYF. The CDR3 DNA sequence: TGTGCCAGCAGCAGGACAGGGGATCACCGTTTAGATACGCAGTATTTT.

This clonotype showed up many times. Here the CDR3 DNA reads TGCGCCAGCAGCTCAGACAGCACGCATAGCAATCAGCCCCAGCATTTT. Translated: CASSSDSTHSNQPQHF. This chain connects TRBV5-1 to TRBJ1-5, with D perhaps matching TRBD1 (5 bases). Germline CDR1 reads SGHRS; CDR2 reads YFSETQ. Trimming cost V 3 bases and J 0 bases, with 13 bases left between them. CDR3 length: 16 amino acids.

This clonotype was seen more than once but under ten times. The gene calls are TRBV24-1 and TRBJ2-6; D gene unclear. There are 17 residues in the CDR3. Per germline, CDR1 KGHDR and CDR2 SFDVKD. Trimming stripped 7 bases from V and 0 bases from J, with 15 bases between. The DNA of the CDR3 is TGTGCCACCAGCGAATCGGCAATCAGCTCTGGGGCCAACGTCCTGACTTTC. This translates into CATSESAISSGANVLTF.

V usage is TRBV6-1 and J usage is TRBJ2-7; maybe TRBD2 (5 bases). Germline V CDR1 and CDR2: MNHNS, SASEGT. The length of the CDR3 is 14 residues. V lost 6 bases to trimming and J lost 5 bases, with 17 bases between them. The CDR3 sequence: CASSSDYSGNEQYV. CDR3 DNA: TGTGCCAGCAGCTCCGACTACTCGGGGAACGAGCAGTACGTC.

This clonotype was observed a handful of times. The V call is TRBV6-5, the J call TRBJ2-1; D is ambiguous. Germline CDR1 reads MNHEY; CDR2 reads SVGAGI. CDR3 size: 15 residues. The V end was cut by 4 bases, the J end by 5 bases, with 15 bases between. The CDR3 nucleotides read TGTGCCAGCAGTTCCCTATCTGGGCAGGACAATGAGCAGTTCTTC. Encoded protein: CASSSLSGQDNEQFF.

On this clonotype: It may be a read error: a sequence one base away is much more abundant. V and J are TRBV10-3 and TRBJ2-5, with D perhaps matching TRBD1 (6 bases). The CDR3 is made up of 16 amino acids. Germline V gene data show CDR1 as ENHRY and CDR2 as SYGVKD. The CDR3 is CATSGGQILFQETQYF. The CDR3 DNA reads TGTGCCACCAGTGGAGGACAGATACTCTTTCAAGAGACCCAGTACTTC.